This TCR beta chain was retrieved from a study of blood T cells in healthy people across ages. Whole-study results and caveats: With unsorted PBMCs, a conclusive comparison of naive versus antigen-experienced cells was not possible. As naive T cell percentage varied, TCR beta diversity correlated strongly with it. TCR beta diversity per million T cells fell roughly linearly with age. In long-lived donors, naive CD4+ cell counts and diversity exceeded those of aged donors.

Details on this clonotype: The antigen is undetermined.

V shed 3 bases, J shed 3 bases, and the junction held 3 bases outside the gene matches. The CDR3 is 15 residues long. Germline-derived CDR1 and CDR2 are SGHDT and YYEEEE. Sample-barcoded 5' priming and a J-beta primer mix drove a second PCR of about 7 to 11 cycles. TCRdb itself ran the 5' RACE reads through MiXCR, one entry per CDR3 protein. The table records approximately 2,000,000 distinct CDR3 sequences, about 39% of them present only once. The chain carries TRBV5-6 and TRBJ1-6; 7 bases map to TRBD1. The origin of this receptor is a human donor in good health. What was sequenced was blood. Written as DNA, the CDR3 is TGTGCCAGCAGCTCCCGGGACAGCTATAATTCACCCCTCCACTTT. Amino acids: CASSSRDSYNSPLHF. Filled out from reference TRBV5-6 and TRBJ1-6, the complete variable domain reads DAGVTQSPTHLIKTRGQQVTLRCSPKSGHDTVSWYQQALGQGPQFIFQYYEEEERQRGNFPDRFSGHQFPNYSSELNVNALLLGDSALYLCASSSRDSYNSPLHFGNGTRLTVT.